The sequence of this T cell receptor (beta chain) was determined in a study of cytomegalovirus exposure and HLA in healthy donors. It was with 60 Vbeta and 13 Jbeta primers that the PCR ran. Sequencing was performed with immunoSEQ multiplex PCR; in TCRdb, only in-frame clones are kept and a portion is missing. The sample lists 150,000 or so clones, more than 70% occurring once. Germline assignment: CDR1 SGHTA and CDR2 FQGNSA. The V gene lost 1 base and the J gene lost 2 bases, with 6 bases spanning the gap. The CDR3 has 14 residues. About this clone: Its antigen remains unidentified. Other nucleotide sequences from this sample produce the same CDR3.

Study outcomes and limitations: In a later analysis, an Asian-associated ancestry cluster reportedly showed fewer N-insertions than the roughly 730-donor mean. Trimming of TCR beta V- and J-genes showed a link, identified in a later analysis, to a missense DCLRE1C variant. A later analysis found that most CMV-associated TCR beta chains appeared HLA-restricted. An analysis that was carried out later associated some 17,000 TCR beta sequences with HLA alleles at 0.05 false discovery rate.

Sequenced input: PBMCs. The TCR sequence derives from a man aged 50-59 years in good health and CMV-seronegative. The chain couples TRBV7-2 to TRBJ1-5; D uncertain. DNA of the CDR3: TGTGCCAGCAGCTTAGGGGCAGGCAATCAGCCCCAGCATTTT. It yields the protein CASSLGAGNQPQHF.